One sample yielded the 17 T cell receptor beta chains listed below, sequenced in a study of vaccination and CD4 T cells after COVID-19. The antigens of these receptors remain unknown. The treatment denotes: approximately nine-day PBMC culture with coronavirus spike peptide pools or control peptides (ViraFEST assay). Oncomine TCR Beta short-read sequencing was applied to DNA from cultured CD4+ T cells. TCRdb fed the PCR reads into MiXCR, producing one record per CDR3 protein. The sample lists 13,000 or so distinct CDR3 sequences, about 51% occurring once. The source material was CD4+ T cells from blood, cultured in vitro. Every receptor here comes from a human donor who had recovered from COVID-19.

The chain uses TRBV6-2 or TRBV6-3 and TRBJ2-5; 13 bases fit TRBD2. After removal of 6 bases from V and 1 base from J, the junction contained 17 bases not matched to a gene. Looked up from germline, CDR1 is MNHEY and CDR2 is SVGEGT. This CDR3 is built from 20 residues. CDR3 in amino acids: CASRRGRTSGSGGPQETQYF. DNA of the CDR3: TGTGCCAGCAGAAGGGGAAGGACTAGCGGGAGTGGGGGGCCCCAAGAGACCCAGTACTTC.

This clonotype turned up a few times. This chain joins TRBV19 and TRBJ1-1, with 9 bases fitting TRBD1. Germline trimming cut 6 bases from V and 6 bases from J; bases unmatched to any gene: 8. The CDR3 is 14 residues long. CDR1 is LNHDA and CDR2 is SQIVND in the germline V gene (reference sequence). CDR3 sequence reads: CASRTQGATSEAFF. DNA for the CDR3: TGTGCCAGTAGAACACAGGGGGCGACGTCTGAAGCTTTCTTT.

The gene calls are TRBV7-3 and TRBJ2-5, with 8 bases matching TRBD2. Germline-derived CDR1 and CDR2 are SGHTA and FQGTGA. V gave up 8 bases and J gave up 4 bases; unmatched junction bases: 12. The CDR3 length is 15 residues. The chain's CDR3 is CASGLAGARAETQYF. For the CDR3, the DNA is TGTGCCAGCGGGCTAGCGGGCGCTCGTGCAGAGACCCAGTACTTC. The full variable domain, rest sourced from reference TRBV7-3 and TRBJ2-5, is GAGVSQTPSNKVTEKGKYVELRCDPISGHTALYWYRQSLGQGPEFLIYFQGTGAADDSGLPNDRFFAVRPEGSVSTLKIQRTERGDSAVYLCASGLAGARAETQYFGPGTRLLVL.

V usage is TRBV10-3 and J usage is TRBJ1-1; a weak D match, TRBD1 (6 bases). CDR1 is ENHRY, CDR2 SYGVKD, per germline. The length of the CDR3 is 12 residues. Trimming stripped 5 bases from V and 6 bases from J, with 10 bases between. CDR3 in amino acids: CAISQGMAEAFF. DNA for the CDR3: TGTGCCATCAGTCAGGGGATGGCTGAAGCTTTCTTT.

V and J are TRBV20-1 and TRBJ2-2, with 7 positions matching TRBD2. V shed 0 bases, J shed 7 bases, and the junction held 11 bases outside the gene matches. CDR3 length equals 16 residues. The germline gives CDR1 DFQATT, CDR2 SNEGSKA (reference sequence). The chain's CDR3 is CSARDLGGRAGGELFF. CDR3 nucleotides: TGCAGTGCTAGAGATCTTGGTGGGAGGGCCGGCGGGGAGCTGTTTTTT.

This clonotype appeared a single time. The V gene is TRBV14, the J gene TRBJ2-2; tentative D call: TRBD1 (6 bases). Germline V gives CDR1 SGHDN, CDR2 FVKESK. This CDR3 has 14 residues. Trimming took off 6 bases at V and 6 bases at J, with 14 bases between the two ends. The CDR3 loop reads CASRPTGLAGELFF. As DNA, the CDR3 is TGTGCCAGCAGACCTACAGGGCTTGCCGGGGAGCTGTTTTTT.

Here the CDR3 DNA reads TGTGCCAGCAGTTACTCGGGACTAGCGCCCAATGAGCAGTTCTTC. It specifies CASSYSGLAPNEQFF. This chain joins TRBV6-8 and TRBJ2-1, with TRBD2 matching over 10 bases. The V gene's germline CDR1 is MNHGY and CDR2 SAAAGT. The CDR3 has 15 residues. The V segment lost 0 bases and the J segment 6 bases; nucleotides outside the gene matches: 2.

The chain has TRBV28 and TRBJ2-7; D gene ambiguous. The CDR3 has 11 residues. The germline V and J ends were trimmed by 6 bases and 4 bases, with 7 bases remaining between them. The V gene's germline CDR1 is MDHEN and CDR2 SYDVKM. CDR3 nucleotide sequence: TGTGCCAGCAGGCGCGAGTACGAGCAGTACTTC. Translated: CASRREYEQYF.

V and J are TRBV5-6 and TRBJ1-5; D is possibly TRBD1 (5 bases). This CDR3 region has 14 residues. The germline V gene has CDR1 SGHDT and CDR2 YYEEEE. V lost 1 base and J lost 4, with 9 bases in between. CDR3 in DNA: TGTGCCAGCAGCTTGAGGTCAGGGAATCAGCCCCAGCATTTT. Amino acids: CASSLRSGNQPQHF.

This chain uses TRBV20-1 with TRBJ2-5; no definite D call. The V gene's germline CDR1 is DFQATT and CDR2 SNEGSKA (reference sequence). The CDR3 spans 14 residues. V lost 1 base to trimming and J lost 6 bases, with 15 bases between them. CDR3 residues: CSARGKGHQQTQYF. CDR3 nucleotides: TGCAGTGCTAGAGGAAAAGGCCACCAGCAGACCCAGTACTTC.

V gene TRBV20-1 combines with J gene TRBJ2-7, with 7 positions matching TRBD2. CDR3 length: 14 amino acids. CDR1 DFQATT and CDR2 SNEGSKA come from the germline V gene (reference sequence). The J segment lost 0 bases and the V segment lost 0 bases, leaving 2 bases of the junction unmatched. CDR3 region: CSARDSGDSYEQYF. The CDR3 nucleotides are TGCAGTGCTAGAGACAGCGGGGACTCCTACGAGCAGTACTTC.

V and J are TRBV20-1 and TRBJ1-1; D is unresolved. The CDR3 sequence is 15 residues long. Germline V lookup: CDR1 DFQATT, CDR2 SNEGSKA (reference sequence). Trimming took off 1 base at V and 0 bases at J, with 12 bases between the two ends. The CDR3 DNA follows: TGCAGTGCTAGAGTTTTTCTAGAGCTGAACACTGAAGCTTTCTTT. Residues: CSARVFLELNTEAFF.

This clonotype was seen a handful of times. The chain recombines TRBV10-3 with TRBJ1-1, with D possibly TRBD1 on 6 matching bases. Per the germline V gene, CDR1 is ENHRY and CDR2 is SYGVKD. The CDR3 loop spans 15 amino acids. V was trimmed by 6 bases and J by 0 bases, leaving 14 bases between them. The CDR3 sequence is CAISPNRDMNTEAFF. In nucleotides, the CDR3 is TGTGCCATCAGCCCTAACAGGGACATGAACACTGAAGCTTTCTTT.

The chain couples TRBV4-3 to TRBJ1-2; D call uncertain. The V gene's germline CDR1 is LGHNA and CDR2 YSLEER. V gave up 0 bases and J gave up 1 base, with 9 bases separating them. The CDR3 is 15 amino acids. The CDR3 loop is CASSQDWMDNYGYTF. The CDR3, as DNA: TGCGCCAGCAGCCAAGATTGGATGGATAACTATGGCTACACCTTC.

The V call is TRBV19, the J call TRBJ2-7; D may be TRBD2 (5 bases). This CDR3 comprises 16 residues. Germline loops: CDR1 LNHDA, CDR2 SQIVND (reference sequence). V gave up 6 bases and J gave up 3 bases, with 21 bases separating them. Here the CDR3 reads CASRKRVGIKDYEQYF. CDR3 DNA: TGTGCCAGTAGAAAAAGAGTCGGGATTAAAGACTACGAGCAGTACTTC.

J is TRBJ1-1 and V is TRBV11-2; D is perhaps TRBD1 (6 bases). The CDR3 spans 16 residues. The V and J ends lost 0 bases and 4 bases respectively, with 15 bases between them. Germline CDR1 SGHAT, CDR2 FQNNGV. Here the CDR3 DNA reads TGTGCCAGCAGCTTAGAAGCGGGCAGGGGTTTCACTGAAGCTTTCTTT. Encoded protein: CASSLEAGRGFTEAFF.

This chain links TRBV20-1 with TRBJ2-1; TRBD2 matches at 7 bases. Germline V gene sequence: CDR1 DFQATT, CDR2 SNEGSKA (reference sequence). With V trimmed by 2 bases and J by 9 bases, 7 bases remained unmatched. The CDR3 consists of 13 residues. The CDR3 region has the DNA TGCAGTGCTAGAAGCGGGGCAAAGATTGAGCAGTTCTTC. This translates into CSARSGAKIEQFF.